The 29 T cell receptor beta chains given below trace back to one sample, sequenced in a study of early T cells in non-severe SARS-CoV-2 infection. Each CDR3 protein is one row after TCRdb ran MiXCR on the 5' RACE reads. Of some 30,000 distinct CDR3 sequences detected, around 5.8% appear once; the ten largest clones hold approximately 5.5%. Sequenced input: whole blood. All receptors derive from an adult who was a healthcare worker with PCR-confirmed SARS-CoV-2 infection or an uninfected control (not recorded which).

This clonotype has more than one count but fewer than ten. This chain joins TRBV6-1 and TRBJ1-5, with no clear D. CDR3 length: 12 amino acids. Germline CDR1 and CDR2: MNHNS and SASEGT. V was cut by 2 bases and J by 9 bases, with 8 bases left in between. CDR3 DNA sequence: TGTGCCAGCAGTGAATACCCGAGGCCCCAGCATTTT. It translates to CASSEYPRPQHF.

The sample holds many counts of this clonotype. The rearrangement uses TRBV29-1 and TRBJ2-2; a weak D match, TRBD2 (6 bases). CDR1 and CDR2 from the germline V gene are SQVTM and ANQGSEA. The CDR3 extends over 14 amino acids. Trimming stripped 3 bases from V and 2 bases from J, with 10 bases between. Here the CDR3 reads CSVDGGLNTGELFF. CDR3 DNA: TGCAGCGTTGACGGAGGGTTAAACACCGGGGAGCTGTTTTTT.

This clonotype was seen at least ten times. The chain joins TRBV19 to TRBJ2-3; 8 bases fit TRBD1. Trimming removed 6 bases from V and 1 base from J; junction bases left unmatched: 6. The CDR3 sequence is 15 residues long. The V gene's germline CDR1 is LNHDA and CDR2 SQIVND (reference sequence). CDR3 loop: CASRRPGQGTDTQYF. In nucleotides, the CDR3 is TGTGCCAGTAGGCGCCCGGGACAGGGCACAGATACGCAGTATTTT. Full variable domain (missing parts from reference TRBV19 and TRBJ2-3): DGGITQSPKYLFRKEGQNVTLSCEQNLNHDAMYWYRQDPGQGLRLIYYSQIVNDFQKGDIAEGYSVSREKKESFPLTVTSAQKNPTAFYLCASRRPGQGTDTQYFGPGTRLTVL.

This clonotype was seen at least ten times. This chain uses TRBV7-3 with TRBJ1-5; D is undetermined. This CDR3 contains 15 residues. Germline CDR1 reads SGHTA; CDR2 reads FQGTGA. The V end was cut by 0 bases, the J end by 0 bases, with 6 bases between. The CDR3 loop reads CASSLTGGSNQPQHF. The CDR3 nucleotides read TGTGCCAGCAGCTTAACAGGCGGTAGCAATCAGCCCCAGCATTTT.

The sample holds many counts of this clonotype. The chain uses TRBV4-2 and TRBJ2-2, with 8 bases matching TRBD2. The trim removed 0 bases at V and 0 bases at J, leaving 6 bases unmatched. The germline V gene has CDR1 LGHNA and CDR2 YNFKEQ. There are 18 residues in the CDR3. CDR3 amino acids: CASSQEGSTSANTGELFF. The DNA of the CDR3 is TGTGCCAGCAGCCAAGAGGGGTCGACTAGCGCGAACACCGGGGAGCTGTTTTTT.

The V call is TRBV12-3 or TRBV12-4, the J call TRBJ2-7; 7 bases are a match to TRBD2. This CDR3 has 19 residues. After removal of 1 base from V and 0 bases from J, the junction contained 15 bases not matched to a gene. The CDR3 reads CASSLGAAGDHQSSYEQYF. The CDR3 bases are TGTGCCAGCAGTTTAGGGGCGGCGGGGGATCACCAAAGCTCCTACGAGCAGTACTTC.

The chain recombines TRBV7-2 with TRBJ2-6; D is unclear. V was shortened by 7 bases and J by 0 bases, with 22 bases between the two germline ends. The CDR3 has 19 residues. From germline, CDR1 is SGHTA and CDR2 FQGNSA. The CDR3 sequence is CASTPRWTAASSGANVLTF. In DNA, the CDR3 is TGTGCCAGCACCCCCCGATGGACGGCTGCCAGCTCTGGGGCCAACGTCCTGACTTTC.

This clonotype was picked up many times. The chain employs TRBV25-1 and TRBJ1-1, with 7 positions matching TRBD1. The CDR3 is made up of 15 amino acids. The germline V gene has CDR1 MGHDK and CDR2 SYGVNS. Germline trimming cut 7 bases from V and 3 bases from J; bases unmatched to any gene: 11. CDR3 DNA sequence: TGTGCCAGCACCTCCAGGGGGGCCGTTTACACTGAAGCTTTCTTT. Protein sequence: CASTSRGAVYTEAFF. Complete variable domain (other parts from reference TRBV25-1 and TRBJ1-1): EADIYQTPRYLVIGTGKKITLECSQTMGHDKMYWYQQDPGMELHLIHYSYGVNSTEKGDLSSESTVSRIRTEHFPLTLESARPSHTSQYLCASTSRGAVYTEAFFGQGTRLTVV.

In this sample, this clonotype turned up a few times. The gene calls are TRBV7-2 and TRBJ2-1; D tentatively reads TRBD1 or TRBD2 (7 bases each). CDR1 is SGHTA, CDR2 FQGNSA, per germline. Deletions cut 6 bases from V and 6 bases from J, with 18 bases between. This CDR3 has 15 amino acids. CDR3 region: CASSRQGGAPNEQFF. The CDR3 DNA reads TGTGCCAGCAGTCGACAGGGAGGGGCTCCCAATGAGCAGTTCTTC.

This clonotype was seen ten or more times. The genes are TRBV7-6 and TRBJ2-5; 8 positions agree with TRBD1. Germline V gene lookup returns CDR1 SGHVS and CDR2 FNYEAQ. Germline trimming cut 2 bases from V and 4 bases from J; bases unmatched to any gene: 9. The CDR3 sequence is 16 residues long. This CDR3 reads CASSLSTGANRETQYF. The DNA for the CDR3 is TGTGCCAGCAGCTTATCGACAGGGGCCAACAGAGAGACCCAGTACTTC.

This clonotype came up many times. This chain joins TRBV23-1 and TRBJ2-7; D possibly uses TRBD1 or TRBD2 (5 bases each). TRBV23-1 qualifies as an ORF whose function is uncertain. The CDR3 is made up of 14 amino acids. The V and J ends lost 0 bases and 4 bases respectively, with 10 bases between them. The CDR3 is CASSQSGEGYEQYF. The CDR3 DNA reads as TGCGCCAGCAGTCAATCGGGGGAAGGGTACGAGCAGTACTTC.

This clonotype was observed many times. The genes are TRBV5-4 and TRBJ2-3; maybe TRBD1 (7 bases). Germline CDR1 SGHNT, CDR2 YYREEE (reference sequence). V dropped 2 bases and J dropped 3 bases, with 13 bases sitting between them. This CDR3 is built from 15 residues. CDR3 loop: CASSFGRGVTDTQYF. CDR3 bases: TGTGCCAGCAGCTTCGGCAGGGGGGTAACAGATACGCAGTATTTT.

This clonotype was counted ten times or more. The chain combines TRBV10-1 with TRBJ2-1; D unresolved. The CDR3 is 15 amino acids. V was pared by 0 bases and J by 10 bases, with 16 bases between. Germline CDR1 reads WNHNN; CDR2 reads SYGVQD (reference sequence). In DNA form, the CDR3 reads TGCGCCAGCAGTGAGTCAGCCCCTCCGACCGCCGAGCAGTTCTTC. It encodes CASSESAPPTAEQFF.

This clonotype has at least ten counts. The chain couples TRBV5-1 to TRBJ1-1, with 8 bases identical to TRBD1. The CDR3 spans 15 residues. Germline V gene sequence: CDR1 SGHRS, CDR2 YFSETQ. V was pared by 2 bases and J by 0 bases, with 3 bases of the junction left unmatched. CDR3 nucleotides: TGCGCCAGCAGCTTAAGGGACAGGATGAACACTGAAGCTTTCTTT. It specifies CASSLRDRMNTEAFF.

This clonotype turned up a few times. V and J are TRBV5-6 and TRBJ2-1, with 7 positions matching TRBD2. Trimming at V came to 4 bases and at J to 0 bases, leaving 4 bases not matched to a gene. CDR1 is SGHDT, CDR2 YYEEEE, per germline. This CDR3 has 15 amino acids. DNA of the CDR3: TGTGCCAGCAGCCTGGGACTACTCTCCTACAATGAGCAGTTCTTC. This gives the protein CASSLGLLSYNEQFF.

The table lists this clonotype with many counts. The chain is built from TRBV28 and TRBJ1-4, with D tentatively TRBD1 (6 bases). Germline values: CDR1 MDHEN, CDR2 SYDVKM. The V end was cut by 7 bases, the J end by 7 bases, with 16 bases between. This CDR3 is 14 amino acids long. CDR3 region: CASTLGGLGEKLFF. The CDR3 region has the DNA TGTGCCAGCACCTTAGGGGGGCTGGGTGAAAAACTGTTTTTT.

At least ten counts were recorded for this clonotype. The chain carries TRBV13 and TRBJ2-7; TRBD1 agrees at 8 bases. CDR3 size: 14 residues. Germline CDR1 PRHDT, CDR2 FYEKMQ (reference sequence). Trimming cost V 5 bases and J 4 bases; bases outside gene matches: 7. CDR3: CASSLDRATYEQYF. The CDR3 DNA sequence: TGTGCCAGCAGCCTGGACAGGGCGACGTACGAGCAGTACTTC.

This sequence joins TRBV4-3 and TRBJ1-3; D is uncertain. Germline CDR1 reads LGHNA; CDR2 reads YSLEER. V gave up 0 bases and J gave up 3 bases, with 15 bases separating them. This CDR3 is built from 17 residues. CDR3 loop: CASSQDHKGIGGNTIYF. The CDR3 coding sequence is TGCGCCAGCAGCCAAGACCACAAGGGTATCGGTGGAAACACCATATATTTT.

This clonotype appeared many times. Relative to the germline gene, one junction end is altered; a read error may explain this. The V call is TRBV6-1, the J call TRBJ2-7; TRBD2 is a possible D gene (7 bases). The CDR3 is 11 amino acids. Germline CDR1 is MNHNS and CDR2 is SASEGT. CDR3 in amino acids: CASREGGGEYF. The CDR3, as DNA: TGTGCCAGCAGAGAAGGGGGAGGGGAGTACTTC.

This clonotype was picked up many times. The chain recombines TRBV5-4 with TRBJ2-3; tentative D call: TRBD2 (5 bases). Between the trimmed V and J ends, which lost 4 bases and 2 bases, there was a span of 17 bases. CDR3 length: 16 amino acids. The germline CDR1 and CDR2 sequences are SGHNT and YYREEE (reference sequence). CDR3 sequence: CASSGESGAFTDTQYF. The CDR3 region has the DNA TGTGCCAGCAGCGGGGAGAGCGGAGCTTTCACAGATACGCAGTATTTT.

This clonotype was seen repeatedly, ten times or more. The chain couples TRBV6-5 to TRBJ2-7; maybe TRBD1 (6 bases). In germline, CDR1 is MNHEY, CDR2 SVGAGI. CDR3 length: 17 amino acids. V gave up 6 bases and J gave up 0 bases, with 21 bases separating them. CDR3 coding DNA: TGTGCCAGCAGCAAATTCTCCGGGACACAGGACTCCTACGAGCAGTACTTC. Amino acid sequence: CASSKFSGTQDSYEQYF.

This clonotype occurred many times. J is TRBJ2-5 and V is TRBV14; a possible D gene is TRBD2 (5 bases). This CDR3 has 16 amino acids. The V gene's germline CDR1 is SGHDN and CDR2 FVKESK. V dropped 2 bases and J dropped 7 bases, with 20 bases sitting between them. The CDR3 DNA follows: TGTGCCAGCAGCCAATACGGTAGCCGTACCAGCGGGACCCAGTACTTC. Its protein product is CASSQYGSRTSGTQYF.

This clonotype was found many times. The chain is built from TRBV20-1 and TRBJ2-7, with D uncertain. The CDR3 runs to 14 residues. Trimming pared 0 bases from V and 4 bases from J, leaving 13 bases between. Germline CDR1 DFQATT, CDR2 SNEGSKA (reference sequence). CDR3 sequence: CSARDEGFRYEQYF. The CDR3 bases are TGCAGTGCTAGAGATGAAGGGTTCCGATACGAGCAGTACTTC.

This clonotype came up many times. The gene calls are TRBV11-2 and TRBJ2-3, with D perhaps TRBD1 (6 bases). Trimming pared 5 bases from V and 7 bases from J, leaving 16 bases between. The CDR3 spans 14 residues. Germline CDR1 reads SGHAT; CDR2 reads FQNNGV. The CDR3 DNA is TGTGCCAGCAGCCTCCGATCAGGGGACAATACGCAGTATTTT. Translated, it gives CASSLRSGDNTQYF.

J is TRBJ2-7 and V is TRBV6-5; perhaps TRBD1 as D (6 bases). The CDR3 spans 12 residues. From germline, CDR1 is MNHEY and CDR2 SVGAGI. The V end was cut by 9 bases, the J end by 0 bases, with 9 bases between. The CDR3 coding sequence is TGTGCCAGACAGGGAAACTCCTACGAGCAGTACTTC. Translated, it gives CARQGNSYEQYF.

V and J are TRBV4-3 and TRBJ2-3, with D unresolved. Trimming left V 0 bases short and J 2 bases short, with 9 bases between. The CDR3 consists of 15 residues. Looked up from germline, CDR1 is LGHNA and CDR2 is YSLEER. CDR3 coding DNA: TGCGCCAGCAGCCAAGATTTCGAATCCACAGATACGCAGTATTTT. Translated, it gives CASSQDFESTDTQYF.

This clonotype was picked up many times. CDR3 in amino acids: CAIRETDEQFF. The CDR3 coding sequence is TGTGCCATCAGGGAAACGGATGAGCAGTTCTTC. This chain joins TRBV10-3 and TRBJ2-1; D call uncertain. This CDR3 is 11 amino acids long. Germline values: CDR1 ENHRY, CDR2 SYGVKD. V was trimmed by 6 bases and J by 8 bases, leaving 8 bases between them.

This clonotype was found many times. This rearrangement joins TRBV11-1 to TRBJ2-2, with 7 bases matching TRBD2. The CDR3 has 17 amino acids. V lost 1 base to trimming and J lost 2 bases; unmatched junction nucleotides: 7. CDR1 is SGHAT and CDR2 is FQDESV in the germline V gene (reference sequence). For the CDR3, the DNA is TGTGCCAGCAGCTTAGGTCTCCAGGGACTAAACACCGGGGAGCTGTTTTTT. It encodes CASSLGLQGLNTGELFF.

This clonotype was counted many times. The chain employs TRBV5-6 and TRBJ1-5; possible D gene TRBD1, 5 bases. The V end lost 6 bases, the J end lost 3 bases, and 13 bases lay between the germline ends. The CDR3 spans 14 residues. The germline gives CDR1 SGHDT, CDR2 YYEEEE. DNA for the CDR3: TGTGCCAGCACCACGGGACGGAACAATCAGCCCCAGCATTTT. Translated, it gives CASTTGRNNQPQHF.